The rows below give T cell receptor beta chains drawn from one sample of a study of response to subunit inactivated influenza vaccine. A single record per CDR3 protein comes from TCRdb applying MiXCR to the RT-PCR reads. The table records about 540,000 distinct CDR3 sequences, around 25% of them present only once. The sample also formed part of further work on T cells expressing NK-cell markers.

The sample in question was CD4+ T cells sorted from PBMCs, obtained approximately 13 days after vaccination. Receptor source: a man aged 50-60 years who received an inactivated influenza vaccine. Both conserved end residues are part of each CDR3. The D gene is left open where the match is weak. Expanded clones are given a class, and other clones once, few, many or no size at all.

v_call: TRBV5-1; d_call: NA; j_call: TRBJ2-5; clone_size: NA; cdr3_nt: TGCGCCAGCAGCTTTTATGGGGGTGGCGAAGAGACCCAGTACTTC; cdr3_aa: CASSFYGGGEETQYF
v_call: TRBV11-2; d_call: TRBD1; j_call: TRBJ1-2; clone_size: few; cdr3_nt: TGTGCCAGCAGCTGGGGACAGCGCAACTATGGCTACACCTTC; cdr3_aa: CASSWGQRNYGYTF
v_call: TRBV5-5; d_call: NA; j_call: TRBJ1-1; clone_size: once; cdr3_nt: TGTGCCAGCAGCTTGGAGGGGTTTCGGAACACTGAAGCTTTCTTT; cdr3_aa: CASSLEGFRNTEAFF
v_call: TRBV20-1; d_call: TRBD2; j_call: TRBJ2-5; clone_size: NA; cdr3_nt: TGCAGTGCTAGAGAGGGTAGCGGGAGGGCAGAGACCCAGTACTTC; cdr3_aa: CSAREGSGRAETQYF
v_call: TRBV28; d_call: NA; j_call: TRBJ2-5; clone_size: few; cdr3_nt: TGTGCCAGCAGCGTCGCCGGGGGGCCCCAAGAGACCCAGTACTTC; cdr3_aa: CASSVAGGPQETQYF
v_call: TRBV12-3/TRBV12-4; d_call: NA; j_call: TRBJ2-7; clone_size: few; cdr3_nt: TGTGCCAGCACCCTATCCGGTGGATACGAGCAGTACTTC; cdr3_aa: CASTLSGGYEQYF
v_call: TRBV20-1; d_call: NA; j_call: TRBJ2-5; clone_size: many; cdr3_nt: TGCAGTGCTAGAGATGTCGGGGTAGAGACCCAGTACTTC; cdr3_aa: CSARDVGVETQYF
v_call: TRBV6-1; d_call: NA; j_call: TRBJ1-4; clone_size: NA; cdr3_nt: TGTGCCAGCAGTCCCCTCGGAGGGGCCTATGAAAAACTGTTTTTT; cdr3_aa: CASSPLGGAYEKLFF
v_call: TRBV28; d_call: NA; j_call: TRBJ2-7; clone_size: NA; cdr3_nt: TGTGCCAGCAGAATTAGGGCAGGAAGTTCCTACGAGCAGTACTTC; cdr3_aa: CASRIRAGSSYEQYF
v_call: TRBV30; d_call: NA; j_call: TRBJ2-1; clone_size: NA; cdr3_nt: TGTGCCTGGAGTGTTTCCGGGCCGGGTGAGCAGTTCTTC; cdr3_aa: CAWSVSGPGEQFF
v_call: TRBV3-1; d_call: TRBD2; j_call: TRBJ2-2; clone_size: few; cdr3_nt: TGTGCCAGCAGCCTAGTGTCCCTAGCGGGAGGGCCCCGTAAGGGGGAGCTGTTTTTT; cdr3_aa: CASSLVSLAGGPRKGELFF
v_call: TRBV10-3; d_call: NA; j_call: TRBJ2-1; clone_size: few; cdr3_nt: TGTGCCCTCCGTAGCCCGGTTTACAATGAGCAGTTCTTC; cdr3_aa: CALRSPVYNEQFF